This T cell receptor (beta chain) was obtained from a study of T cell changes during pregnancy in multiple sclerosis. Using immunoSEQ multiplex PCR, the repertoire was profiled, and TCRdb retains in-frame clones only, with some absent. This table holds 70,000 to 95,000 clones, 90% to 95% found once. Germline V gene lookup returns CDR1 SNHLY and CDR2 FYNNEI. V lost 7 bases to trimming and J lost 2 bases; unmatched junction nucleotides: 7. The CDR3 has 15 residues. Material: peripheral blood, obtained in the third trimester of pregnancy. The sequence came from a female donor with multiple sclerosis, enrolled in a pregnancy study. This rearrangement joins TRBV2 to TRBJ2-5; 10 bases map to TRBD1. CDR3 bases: TGTGCCAGCAAGAGGAGACAGGGGGCTCAAGAGACCCAGTACTTC. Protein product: CASKRRQGAQETQYF. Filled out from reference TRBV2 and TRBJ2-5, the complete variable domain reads EPEVTQTPSHQVTQMGQEVILRCVPISNHLYFYWYRQILGQKVEFLVSFYNNEISEKSEIFDDQFSVERPDGSNFTLKIRSTKLEDSAMYFCASKRRQGAQETQYFGPGTRLLVL.